The 26 T cell receptor beta chains reported below all come from one sample, sequenced in a study of blood T cell repertoires in COVID-19. Sequencing used immunoSEQ multiplex PCR; TCRdb keeps in-frame clones, though not all of them. The sample contains 150,000 to 200,000 clones, 65% to 85% of which appear only once. The sequenced sample was peripheral blood. The receptor set was obtained from a woman of 80 years or more with active or convalescent COVID-19.

The genes are TRBV15 and TRBJ1-5, with 7 bases fitting TRBD1. The J segment lost 0 bases and the V segment lost 0 bases, leaving 11 bases of the junction unmatched. Germline V gives CDR1 LNHNV, CDR2 YYDKDF (reference sequence). CDR3 length equals 19 residues. The CDR3 region has the DNA TGTGCCACCAGCAGAGATCAGGGGGGATTGGCCGTTAGCAATCAGCCCCAGCATTTT. Translated, it gives CATSRDQGGLAVSNQPQHF.

The rearrangement uses TRBV7-9 and TRBJ2-1; possibly TRBD2 for D (5 bases). Trimming removed 8 bases at V and 0 bases at J, with 8 bases between. CDR1 SEHNR and CDR2 FQNEAQ come from the germline V gene (reference sequence). There are 13 residues in the CDR3. The CDR3 here is CASREGSYNEQFF. The CDR3 DNA is TGTGCCAGCCGCGAGGGCTCCTACAATGAGCAGTTCTTC.

The rearrangement joins TRBV3-1 (or the pseudogene TRBV3-2) to TRBJ2-7; D is possibly TRBD1 (5 bases). CDR3 length: 16 residues. Germline CDR1 and CDR2: LGHDT and YNNKEL (reference sequence). V lost 3 bases and J lost 1, with 16 bases in between. The CDR3 region is CASSQFRADGSYEQYF. The CDR3, as DNA: TGTGCCAGCAGCCAGTTCAGGGCCGATGGATCCTACGAGCAGTACTTC.

This rearrangement joins TRBV6-1 to TRBJ1-2; no definite D call. With 11 bases removed from V and 2 bases from J, the gap between germline ends came to 9 bases. Germline V gene data show CDR1 as MNHNS and CDR2 as SASEGT. CDR3 length equals 11 residues. CDR3 sequence reads: CAAARNYGYTF. DNA for the CDR3: TGTGCCGCGGCCAGAAACTATGGCTACACCTTC.

J is TRBJ2-2 and V is TRBV7-2; no clear D gene. The germline gives CDR1 SGHTA, CDR2 FQGNSA. V gave up 1 base and J gave up 3 bases, with 18 bases separating them. This CDR3 has 18 amino acids. The CDR3 DNA follows: TGTGCCAGCAGCTTAGACCCCAAATCGATAGAGTACACCGGGGAGCTGTTTTTT. Protein: CASSLDPKSIEYTGELFF. Together with reference TRBV7-2 and TRBJ2-2, the CDR3 gives the full variable domain: GAGVSQSPSNKVTEKGKDVELRCDPISGHTALYWYRQSLGQGLEFLIYFQGNSAPDKSGLPSDRFSAERTGGSVSTLTIQRTQQEDSAVYLCASSLDPKSIEYTGELFFGEGSRLTVL.

This chain joins TRBV27 and TRBJ1-2; 10 positions match TRBD1. The CDR3 totals 13 residues. V dropped 6 bases and J dropped 7; count of bases not matched to a gene: 5. Germline assignment: CDR1 MNHEY and CDR2 SMNVEV (reference sequence). DNA of the CDR3: TGTGCCAGCAGCCCTTGGGACAGGGGTGGCTACACCTTC. It translates to CASSPWDRGGYTF.

Here the CDR3 reads CASSTHRGREEKLFF. In DNA form, the CDR3 reads TGCGCCAGCAGCACCCACAGGGGGCGAGAGGAAAAACTGTTTTTT. The chain recombines TRBV4-3 with TRBJ1-4; 9 bases map to TRBD1. The CDR3 totals 15 residues. Germline-derived CDR1 and CDR2 are LGHNA and YSLEER. Unmatched junction bases numbered 9, after V lost 5 bases and J lost 8 bases.

This sequence joins TRBV6-5 and TRBJ1-1; D is possibly TRBD1 (5 bases). Germline loops: CDR1 MNHEY, CDR2 SVGAGI. CDR3 size: 15 residues. The germline V and J ends were trimmed by 2 bases and 1 base, with 11 bases remaining between them. Written as DNA, the CDR3 is TGTGCCAGCAGTTACACAGGTGCCCAGAACACTGAAGCTTTCTTT. Amino acid sequence: CASSYTGAQNTEAFF.

The rearrangement links TRBV7-9 to TRBJ1-3; D remains ambiguous. Germline loops: CDR1 SEHNR, CDR2 FQNEAQ (reference sequence). This CDR3 spans 16 amino acids. Trimming shortened V by 2 bases and J by 0 bases, and 11 bases separated the two germline ends. The CDR3, as DNA: TGTGCCAGCAGCTTAATCGCGGCGGACTCTGGAAACACCATATATTTT. It codes for CASSLIAADSGNTIYF.

This clone showed up just a few times. The chain combines TRBV11-2 with TRBJ1-6, with 7 nucleotides matching TRBD1. Germline CDR1 reads SGHAT; CDR2 reads FQNNGV. V was pared by 6 bases and J by 7 bases, with 12 bases of the junction left unmatched. The CDR3 spans 16 residues. The CDR3 loop is CASRHNRQGLNSPLHF. DNA of the CDR3: TGTGCCAGCAGGCATAATCGACAGGGCCTCAATTCACCCCTCCACTTT.

This chain connects TRBV4-1 to TRBJ2-1, with 10 bases aligning to TRBD2. The CDR3 spans 16 residues. With V trimmed by 0 bases and J by 7 bases, 6 bases remained unmatched. Germline loops: CDR1 MGHRA, CDR2 YSYEKL. In DNA, the CDR3 is TGCGCCAGCAGCCAAGAGAGAGGGGGACTAGCGAATGAGCAGTTCTTC. It translates to CASSQERGGLANEQFF.

This clone has a single count. This chain connects TRBV19 to TRBJ1-1, with TRBD1 as a possible D gene (5 bases). CDR3 length equals 15 residues. Germline values: CDR1 LNHDA, CDR2 SQIVND (reference sequence). V dropped 1 base and J dropped 0 bases, with 9 bases sitting between them. The CDR3 sequence is CASSIGGDLNTEAFF. DNA of the CDR3: TGTGCCAGTAGTATAGGCGGGGACCTGAACACTGAAGCTTTCTTT.

This clone was counted between two and nine times. The chain recombines TRBV2 with TRBJ2-7; a weak D match, TRBD1 (5 bases). Trimming shortened V by 6 bases and J by 0 bases, and 15 bases separated the two germline ends. CDR3 length equals 15 residues. Looked up from germline, CDR1 is SNHLY and CDR2 is FYNNEI. The CDR3 DNA follows: TGTGCCAGCAGGGGCCCGACAGAAAACTCCTACGAGCAGTACTTC. It codes for CASRGPTENSYEQYF.

The chain recombines TRBV2 with TRBJ1-2; no clear D gene. V dropped 1 base and J dropped 8 bases, with 14 bases sitting between them. The germline V gene encodes CDR1 SNHLY and CDR2 FYNNEI. This CDR3 spans 14 amino acids. Here the CDR3 DNA reads TGTGCCAGCAGTGAAGAGGGCGCGGAGCGGGGCTACACCTTC. This translates into CASSEEGAERGYTF.

The chain couples TRBV11-2 to TRBJ2-3; possible D gene TRBD2, 5 bases. The germline V gene encodes CDR1 SGHAT and CDR2 FQNNGV. The V end was cut by 4 bases, the J end by 1 base, with 9 bases between. This CDR3 is 14 amino acids long. Here the CDR3 DNA reads TGTGCCAGCAGCTCCCACGGGGGCACAGATACGCAGTATTTT. This gives the protein CASSSHGGTDTQYF.

The chain uses TRBV10-3 and TRBJ2-1; D perhaps matches TRBD2 (6 bases). The CDR3 spans 15 residues. The germline gives CDR1 ENHRY, CDR2 SYGVKD. V lost 10 bases and J lost 0, with 16 bases in between. This chain's CDR3 is CANAQQDYSYNEQFF. CDR3 in DNA: TGTGCCAACGCCCAACAGGACTACTCCTACAATGAGCAGTTCTTC.

The chain is built from TRBV19 and TRBJ1-6; the D gene is possibly TRBD1 (6 bases). Germline assignment: CDR1 LNHDA and CDR2 SQIVND (reference sequence). Trimming took off 6 bases at V and 4 bases at J, with 19 bases between the two ends. The CDR3 runs to 17 residues. CDR3 loop: CASRLTEGTSYNSPLHF. For the CDR3, the DNA is TGTGCCAGTAGACTGACCGAGGGGACATCTTATAATTCACCCCTCCACTTT.

This rearrangement joins TRBV4-1 to TRBJ1-4; weak D call: TRBD1 (6 bases). The CDR3 has 20 amino acids. The germline CDR1 and CDR2 sequences are MGHRA and YSYEKL. V lost 3 bases, J lost 7 bases, and 30 bases lay in between. The DNA for the CDR3 is TGCGCCAGCAGCCATCCATCCCAGACAGGAATAGCTTTGGTTGGTGAAAAACTGTTTTTT. As protein: CASSHPSQTGIALVGEKLFF.

This clone was seen only once. This chain connects TRBV11-2 to TRBJ2-6; TRBD1 agrees at 8 bases. The CDR3 sequence is 19 residues long. V shed 5 bases, J shed 2 bases, and the junction held 14 bases outside the gene matches. Per germline, CDR1 SGHAT and CDR2 FQNNGV. The CDR3 DNA is TGTGCCAGCAGCCCGCGGCCCTGGACAGGGATAGCTGGGGCCAACGTCCTGACTTTC. Translating it yields CASSPRPWTGIAGANVLTF.

This chain joins TRBV7-2 and TRBJ2-5; D gene ambiguous. Germline assignment: CDR1 SGHTA and CDR2 FQGNSA. The ends were cut back, 3 bases at V and 7 bases at J, with 12 bases in the middle. CDR3 size: 13 residues. The CDR3 nucleotides read TGTGCCAGCAGCTTGGAAGATCGCGGGACCCAGTACTTC. It translates to CASSLEDRGTQYF.

The chain links TRBV4-1 to TRBJ1-4, with D tentatively TRBD1 (6 bases). This CDR3 is 14 amino acids long. CDR1 is MGHRA and CDR2 is YSYEKL in the germline V gene. Trimming removed 7 bases at V and 11 bases at J, with 20 bases between. The CDR3 is CASTSGDRYSKLFF. The CDR3, as DNA: TGCGCCAGCACCTCAGGGGACCGTTACTCCAAACTGTTTTTT.

The rearrangement uses TRBV6-2 or TRBV6-3 and TRBJ1-2; no reliable D call. There are 15 residues in the CDR3. Germline V gene sequence: CDR1 MNHEY, CDR2 SVGEGT. V was shortened by 0 bases and J by 3 bases, with 11 bases between the two germline ends. CDR3 in DNA: TGTGCCAGCAGTTACTCCCAGAGGGCGGACTATGGCTACACCTTC. As protein: CASSYSQRADYGYTF.

The table lists this clone with a count of one. This chain uses TRBV10-3 with TRBJ1-1; D is perhaps TRBD1 (6 bases). V was cut by 4 bases and J by 1 base, with 7 bases left in between. The CDR3 spans 13 residues. Per germline, CDR1 ENHRY and CDR2 SYGVKD. The CDR3 protein is CAISVGQNTEAFF. For the CDR3, the DNA is TGTGCCATCAGTGTGGGACAGAACACTGAAGCTTTCTTT.

V is TRBV2 and J is TRBJ1-2; maybe TRBD1 (6 bases). Deletions cut 2 bases from V and 4 bases from J, with 14 bases between. From germline, CDR1 is SNHLY and CDR2 FYNNEI. The CDR3 contains 15 residues. The CDR3 reads CASSESGGALYGYTF. The CDR3 DNA follows: TGTGCCAGCAGTGAAAGCGGGGGCGCCCTCTATGGCTACACCTTC.

This rearrangement joins TRBV30 to TRBJ1-2; 10 bases line up with TRBD1. Germline lookup yields CDR1 GTSNPN and CDR2 SVGIG (reference sequence). This CDR3 spans 14 amino acids. CDR3 loop: CAGGRDRGSYGYTF. The CDR3 region has the DNA TGTGCTGGAGGGCGGGACAGGGGAAGCTATGGCTACACCTTC. Full variable domain (remainder filled in from reference TRBV30 and TRBJ1-2): SQTIHQWPATLVQPVGSPLSLECTVEGTSNPNLYWYRQAAGRGLQLLFYSVGIGQISSEVPQNLSASRPQDRQFILSSKKLLLSDSGFYLCAGGRDRGSYGYTFGSGTRLTVV.

The CDR3 sequence is CASSLKVRTEAFF. The CDR3 DNA sequence: TGTGCCAGCAGTTTGAAAGTGCGGACTGAAGCTTTCTTT. The V gene is TRBV12-3 or TRBV12-4, the J gene TRBJ1-1; D call uncertain. CDR3 size: 13 residues. The V end was cut by 3 bases, the J end by 5 bases, with 10 bases between.